This TCR beta chain was identified in a study of prognosis after radiotherapy for stage I lung cancer. Study overall: Radiotherapy: SBRT, 3 to 5 fractions, biologically effective dose at least 100 Gy.

This clonotype was seen ten or more times. Starting from genomic DNA, TCR beta CDR3 was amplified through two-round multiplex PCR. The use of primers specific to each TRBV and TRBJ gene characterized first-round PCR. TCRdb reprocessed the multiplex PCR reads with MiXCR, giving one entry per CDR3 protein. Of about 16,000 distinct CDR3 sequences listed, less than 55% are singletons. This CDR3 has 16 residues. Trimming cost V 8 bases and J 0 bases, with 20 bases left between them. CDR1 and CDR2 (germline): SGHDN, FVKESK. The sequence was obtained from a donor at least 50 years old with non-small cell lung cancer. The chain joins TRBV14 to TRBJ2-7; the D gene is possibly TRBD2 (6 bases). The sample was PBMCs, taken before or after stereotactic body radiation therapy (not recorded which). Here the CDR3 reads CASWTPGVPHSYEQYF. The CDR3, as DNA: TGTGCCAGCTGGACTCCGGGGGTGCCTCACTCCTACGAGCAGTACTTC.